These 14 T cell receptor beta chains share one sample of origin, sequenced in a study of regulatory and conventional T cells in RAG deficiency. The assay was immunoSEQ multiplex PCR, and TCRdb's table has in-frame clones only and misses some. The sample consists of thousands of clones, approximately 82% of them appearing once. Blood CD4+ CD25-low CD127-high conventional T cells supplied the genomic DNA template. Sequencing input: CD4+ effector T cells sorted from blood. The receptors shown here come from a human donor with RAG deficiency presenting as severe combined immunodeficiency.

The V and J genes are TRBV27 and TRBJ2-7; D uncertain. From germline, CDR1 is MNHEY and CDR2 SMNVEV (reference sequence). The V end was cut by 1 base, the J end by 2 bases, with 9 bases between. There are 14 residues in the CDR3. The CDR3, as DNA: TGTGCCAGCAGTTTATGGGGTCAAACCTACGAGCAGTACTTC. It yields the protein CASSLWGQTYEQYF.

V gene TRBV28 combines with J gene TRBJ1-1; D remains ambiguous. Germline V gene data show CDR1 as MDHEN and CDR2 as SYDVKM. The CDR3 covers 16 residues. V lost 2 bases and J 0 bases, leaving 13 bases between the germline ends. This CDR3 reads CASSLVRRLMNTEAFF. CDR3 bases: TGTGCCAGCAGTTTAGTTCGCAGATTAATGAACACTGAAGCTTTCTTT.

The rearrangement uses TRBV7-2 and TRBJ1-2; D is ambiguous. CDR1 and CDR2 from the germline V gene are SGHTA and FQGNSA. The V end lost 3 bases, the J end lost 3 bases, and 5 bases lay between the germline ends. This CDR3 comprises 12 residues. The CDR3 protein is CASSLGHYGYTF. The CDR3 DNA reads TGTGCCAGCAGCTTGGGCCACTATGGCTACACCTTC.

The rearrangement links TRBV9 to TRBJ1-1; D perhaps matches TRBD1 (5 bases). The CDR3 sequence is 15 residues long. Germline loops: CDR1 SGDLS, CDR2 YYNGEE. Trimming cost V 0 bases and J 4 bases, with 13 bases left between them. CDR3: CASSVDFGAFTEAFF. Here the CDR3 DNA reads TGTGCCAGCAGCGTAGATTTCGGGGCGTTCACTGAAGCTTTCTTT.

The chain uses TRBV7-2 and TRBJ2-2; 7 nucleotides agree with TRBD1. Germline V gives CDR1 SGHTA, CDR2 FQGNSA. The ends lost 4 bases at V and 4 bases at J; junction bases unmatched: 3. This CDR3 has 14 amino acids. CDR3 region: CASSSTGSTGELFF. The CDR3 nucleotides read TGTGCCAGCAGCTCGACAGGGAGCACCGGGGAGCTGTTTTTT.

This sequence joins TRBV4-3 and TRBJ2-3, with D unclear. V was trimmed by 2 bases and J by 1 base, leaving 7 bases between them. The V gene's germline CDR1 is LGHNA and CDR2 YSLEER. This CDR3 region has 14 residues. This chain's CDR3 is CASSQIGGTDTQYF. The DNA for the CDR3 is TGCGCCAGCAGCCAAATAGGAGGCACAGATACGCAGTATTTT.

The chain combines TRBV27 with TRBJ1-5; maybe TRBD1 (5 bases). Trimming stripped 4 bases from V and 7 bases from J, with 8 bases between. The CDR3 spans 12 residues. Germline CDR1 MNHEY, CDR2 SMNVEV (reference sequence). The CDR3 sequence: CASSWWGQPQHF. The CDR3 DNA sequence: TGTGCCAGCAGTTGGTGGGGGCAGCCCCAGCATTTT.

V is TRBV7-3 and J is TRBJ2-7; D not resolved. Per germline, CDR1 SGHTA and CDR2 FQGTGA. Trimming pared 2 bases from V and 6 bases from J, leaving 11 bases between. CDR3 length: 13 residues. The CDR3 coding sequence is TGTGCCAGCAGCTTACTTGCAGGACGCGAGCAGTACTTC. Protein product: CASSLLAGREQYF.

The count of this clone is one. The gene calls are TRBV28 and TRBJ2-7; D possibly corresponds to TRBD1 (5 bases). V shed 2 bases and J shed 1 base, with 12 bases lying between them. The CDR3 is made up of 15 amino acids. The V gene's germline CDR1 is MDHEN and CDR2 SYDVKM. The CDR3 DNA is TGTGCCAGCAGTTTACGGACAATGGGGTCCTACGAGCAGTACTTC. Its translation is CASSLRTMGSYEQYF.

The chain links TRBV7-2 to TRBJ2-7; 10 positions match TRBD1. The CDR3 totals 14 residues. Germline-derived CDR1 and CDR2 are SGHTA and FQGNSA. V gave up 1 base and J gave up 3 bases; unmatched junction bases: 0. CDR3 sequence reads: CASSLGDRGYEQYF. As DNA, the CDR3 is TGTGCCAGCAGCTTAGGGGACAGGGGCTACGAGCAGTACTTC. Together with reference TRBV7-2 and TRBJ2-7, the CDR3 gives the full variable domain: GAGVSQSPSNKVTEKGKDVELRCDPISGHTALYWYRQSLGQGLEFLIYFQGNSAPDKSGLPSDRFSAERTGGSVSTLTIQRTQQEDSAVYLCASSLGDRGYEQYFGPGTRLTVT.

A few counts support this clone. The gene calls are TRBV7-6 and TRBJ2-7; the D is unclear. The CDR3 sequence is 14 residues long. Germline V gene lookup returns CDR1 SGHVS and CDR2 FNYEAQ. Trimming cost V 3 bases and J 3 bases, with 12 bases left between them. CDR3 sequence: CASSFNRVDYEQYF. The CDR3 DNA sequence: TGTGCCAGCAGCTTTAATCGGGTGGACTACGAGCAGTACTTC.

The chain links TRBV4-3 to TRBJ2-5, with D tentatively TRBD1 (6 bases). CDR1 and CDR2 (germline): LGHNA, YSLEER. The CDR3 is 16 amino acids. V shed 0 bases and J shed 5 bases, with 16 bases lying between them. CDR3 sequence: CASSQDQGLWVETQYF. Here the CDR3 DNA reads TGCGCCAGCAGCCAAGATCAGGGGCTTTGGGTTGAGACCCAGTACTTC.

The chain recombines TRBV7-2 with TRBJ2-5; 8 bases agree with TRBD1. CDR1 and CDR2 (germline): SGHTA, FQGNSA. The ends lost 5 bases at V and 7 bases at J; junction bases unmatched: 6. CDR3 length: 13 amino acids. The CDR3 coding sequence is TGTGCCAGCAGCCCGGGACAGGTCGGGACCCAGTACTTC. Translation: CASSPGQVGTQYF.

The rearrangement links TRBV28 to TRBJ1-2; D is unclear. V was trimmed by 6 bases and J by 4 bases, leaving 12 bases between them. Germline V gives CDR1 MDHEN, CDR2 SYDVKM. The CDR3 runs 13 residues. The CDR3 region is CASSSPYSYGYTF. In DNA, the CDR3 is TGTGCCAGCAGCTCCCCCTACAGCTATGGCTACACCTTC.